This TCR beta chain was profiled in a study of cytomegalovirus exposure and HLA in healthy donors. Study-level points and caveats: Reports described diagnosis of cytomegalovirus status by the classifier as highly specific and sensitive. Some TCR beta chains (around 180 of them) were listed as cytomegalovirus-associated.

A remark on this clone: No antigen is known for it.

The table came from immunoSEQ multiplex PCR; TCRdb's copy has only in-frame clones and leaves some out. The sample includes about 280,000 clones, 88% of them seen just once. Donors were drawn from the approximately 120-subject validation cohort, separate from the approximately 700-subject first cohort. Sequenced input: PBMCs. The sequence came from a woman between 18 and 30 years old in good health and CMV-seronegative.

As DNA, the CDR3 is TGCGCCAGCAGCTTGGACGGGGGCTCCTACAATGAGCAGTTCTTC. It yields the protein CASSLDGGSYNEQFF. The chain joins TRBV5-1 to TRBJ2-1, with D perhaps TRBD2 (6 bases). V was pared by 0 bases and J by 0 bases, with 7 bases between. This CDR3 has 15 residues. Germline V gives CDR1 SGHRS, CDR2 YFSETQ.